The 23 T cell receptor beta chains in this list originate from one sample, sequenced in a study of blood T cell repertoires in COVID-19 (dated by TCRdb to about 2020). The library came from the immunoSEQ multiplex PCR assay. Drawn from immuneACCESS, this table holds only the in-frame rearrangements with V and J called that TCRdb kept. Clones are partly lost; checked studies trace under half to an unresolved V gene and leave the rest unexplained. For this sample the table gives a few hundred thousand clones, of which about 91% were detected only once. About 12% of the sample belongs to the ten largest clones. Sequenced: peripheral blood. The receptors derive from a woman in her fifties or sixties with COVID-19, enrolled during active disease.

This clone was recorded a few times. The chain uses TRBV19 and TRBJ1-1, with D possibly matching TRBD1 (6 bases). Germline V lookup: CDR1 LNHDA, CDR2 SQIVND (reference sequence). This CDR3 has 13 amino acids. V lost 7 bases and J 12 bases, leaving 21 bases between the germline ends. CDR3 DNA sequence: TGTGCCAGTACCCCGGGGGGGGCCCCTTTGACTTTCTTT. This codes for CASTPGGAPLTFF.

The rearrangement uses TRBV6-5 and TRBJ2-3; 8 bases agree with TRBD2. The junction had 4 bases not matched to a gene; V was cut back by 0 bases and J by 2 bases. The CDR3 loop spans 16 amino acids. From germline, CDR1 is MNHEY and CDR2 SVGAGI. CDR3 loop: CASSYSRRGATDTQYF. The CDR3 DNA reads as TGTGCCAGCAGTTACTCCCGGCGGGGGGCCACAGATACGCAGTATTTT.

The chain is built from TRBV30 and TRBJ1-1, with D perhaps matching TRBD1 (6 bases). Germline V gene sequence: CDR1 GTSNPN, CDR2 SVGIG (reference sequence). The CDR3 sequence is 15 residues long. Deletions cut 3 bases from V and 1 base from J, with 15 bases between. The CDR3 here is CAWRQRGAQNTEAFF. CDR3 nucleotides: TGTGCCTGGAGACAACGGGGGGCGCAGAACACTGAAGCTTTCTTT.

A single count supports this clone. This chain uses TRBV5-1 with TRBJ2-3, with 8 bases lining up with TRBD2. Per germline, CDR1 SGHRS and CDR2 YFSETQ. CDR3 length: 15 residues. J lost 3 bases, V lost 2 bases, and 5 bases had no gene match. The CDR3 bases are TGCGCCAGCAGCTTCCAGGGACTAGATACAGATACGCAGTATTTT. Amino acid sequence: CASSFQGLDTDTQYF.

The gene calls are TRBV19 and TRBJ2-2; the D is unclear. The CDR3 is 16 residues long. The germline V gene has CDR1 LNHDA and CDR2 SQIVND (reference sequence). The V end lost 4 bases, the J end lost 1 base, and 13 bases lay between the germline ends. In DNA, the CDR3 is TGTGCCAGTAGTAATTCAGTCATAAGGAACACCGGGGAGCTGTTTTTT. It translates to CASSNSVIRNTGELFF.

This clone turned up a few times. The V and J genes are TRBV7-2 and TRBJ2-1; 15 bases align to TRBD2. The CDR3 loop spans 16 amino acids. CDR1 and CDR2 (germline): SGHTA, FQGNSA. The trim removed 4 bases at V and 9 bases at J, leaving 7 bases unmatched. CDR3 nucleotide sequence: TGTGCCAGCAGCTCCCGGACTAGCGGGGGGGGAGGTGAGCAGTTCTTC. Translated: CASSSRTSGGGGEQFF.

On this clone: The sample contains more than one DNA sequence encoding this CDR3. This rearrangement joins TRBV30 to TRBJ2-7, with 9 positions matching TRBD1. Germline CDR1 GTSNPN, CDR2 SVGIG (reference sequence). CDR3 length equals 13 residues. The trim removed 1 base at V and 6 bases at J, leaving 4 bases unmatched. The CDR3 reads CAWSGGQGSEQYF. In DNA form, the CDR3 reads TGTGCCTGGAGTGGGGGACAGGGCTCCGAGCAGTACTTC.

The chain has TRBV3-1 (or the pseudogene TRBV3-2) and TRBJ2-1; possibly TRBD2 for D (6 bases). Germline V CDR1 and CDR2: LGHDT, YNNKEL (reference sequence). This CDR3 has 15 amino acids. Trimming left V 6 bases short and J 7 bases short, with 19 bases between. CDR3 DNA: TGTGCCAGCAGACACATTGGGACTCCATGGAATGAGCAGTTCTTC. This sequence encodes CASRHIGTPWNEQFF.

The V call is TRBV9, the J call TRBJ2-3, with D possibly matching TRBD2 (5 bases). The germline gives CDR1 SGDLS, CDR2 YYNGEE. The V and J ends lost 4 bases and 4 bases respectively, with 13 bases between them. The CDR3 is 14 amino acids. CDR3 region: CASSTDFIPDTQYF. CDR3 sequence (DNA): TGTGCCAGCAGCACGGACTTCATCCCAGATACGCAGTATTTT.

The CDR3 nucleotides read TGTGCCAGCAGCTGGCGGGGGGAGCAGTACTTC. Amino acid sequence: CASSWRGEQYF. The chain carries TRBV11-2 and TRBJ2-7; TRBD2 agrees at 7 bases. Germline V lookup: CDR1 SGHAT, CDR2 FQNNGV. This CDR3 region has 11 residues. V lost 4 bases to trimming and J lost 7 bases; unmatched junction nucleotides: 1.

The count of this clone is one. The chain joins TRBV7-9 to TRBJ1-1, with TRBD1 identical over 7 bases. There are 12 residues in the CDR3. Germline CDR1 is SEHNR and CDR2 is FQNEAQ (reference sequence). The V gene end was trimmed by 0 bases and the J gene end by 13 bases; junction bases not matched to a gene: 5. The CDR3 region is CASSLATGRGFF. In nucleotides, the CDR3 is TGTGCCAGCAGCTTAGCGACAGGGCGAGGTTTCTTT.

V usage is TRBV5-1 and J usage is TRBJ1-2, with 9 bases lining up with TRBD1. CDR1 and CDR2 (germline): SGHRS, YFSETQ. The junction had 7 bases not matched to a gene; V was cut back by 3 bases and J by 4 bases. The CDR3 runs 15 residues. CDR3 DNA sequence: TGCGCCAGCAGCTCTTCATCGGACAGGGGCTATGGCTACACCTTC. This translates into CASSSSSDRGYGYTF.

CDR3 nucleotide sequence: TGTGCCAGCACCCAGACTTTTAGCTCCTACGAGCAGTACTTC. Translation: CASTQTFSSYEQYF. The chain joins TRBV27 to TRBJ2-7; D is unresolved. V was clipped by 7 bases and J by 0 bases, with 13 bases between them. Germline CDR1 is MNHEY and CDR2 is SMNVEV (reference sequence). The CDR3 is made up of 14 amino acids.

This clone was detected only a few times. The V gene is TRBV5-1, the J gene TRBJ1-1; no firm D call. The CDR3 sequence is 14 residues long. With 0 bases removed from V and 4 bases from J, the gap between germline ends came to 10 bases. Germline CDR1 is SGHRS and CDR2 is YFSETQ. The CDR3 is CASSLARYSTEAFF. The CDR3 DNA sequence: TGCGCCAGCAGCTTGGCCCGTTACAGCACTGAAGCTTTCTTT. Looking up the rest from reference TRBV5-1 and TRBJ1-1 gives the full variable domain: KAGVTQTPRYLIKTRGQQVTLSCSPISGHRSVSWYQQTPGQGLQFLFEYFSETQRNKGNFPGRFSGRQFSNSRSEMNVSTLELGDSALYLCASSLARYSTEAFFGQGTRLTVV.

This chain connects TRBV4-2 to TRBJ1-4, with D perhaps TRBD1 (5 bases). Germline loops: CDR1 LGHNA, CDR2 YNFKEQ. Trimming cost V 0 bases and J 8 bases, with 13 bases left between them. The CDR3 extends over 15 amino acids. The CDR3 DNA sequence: TGTGCCAGCAGCCAAGATCAAGCAGGGAAGGAAAAACTGTTTTTT. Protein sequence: CASSQDQAGKEKLFF.

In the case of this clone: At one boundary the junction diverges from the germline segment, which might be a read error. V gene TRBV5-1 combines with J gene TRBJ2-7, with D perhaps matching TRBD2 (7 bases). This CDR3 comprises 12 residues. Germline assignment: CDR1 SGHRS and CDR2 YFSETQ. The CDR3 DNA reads TGCGCCAGCATCTCTGAGGGGGGGCGAGAGGACTTC. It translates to CASISEGGREDF.

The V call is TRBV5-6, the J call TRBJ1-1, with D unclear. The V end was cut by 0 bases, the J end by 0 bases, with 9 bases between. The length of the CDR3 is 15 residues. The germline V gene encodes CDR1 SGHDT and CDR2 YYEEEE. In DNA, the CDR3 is TGTGCCAGCAGCTTGGATGGGCGTTTGAACACTGAAGCTTTCTTT. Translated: CASSLDGRLNTEAFF.

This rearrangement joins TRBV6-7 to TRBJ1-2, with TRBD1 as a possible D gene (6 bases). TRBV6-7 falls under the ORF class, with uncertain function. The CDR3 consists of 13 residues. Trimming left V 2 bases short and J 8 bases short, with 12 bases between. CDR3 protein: CASSYPTGPGYTF. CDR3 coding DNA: TGTGCCAGCAGTTACCCGACAGGTCCGGGCTACACCTTC.

CDR3 in DNA: TGTGCCAGCAGTTACTTTTTCCCTCCGACTAGCGGGGTATACAATGAGCAGTTCTTC. The encoded protein is CASSYFFPPTSGVYNEQFF. The chain employs TRBV6-7 and TRBJ2-1; 11 nucleotides match TRBD2. TRBV6-7 is flagged as an ORF with uncertain function. The CDR3 consists of 19 residues. The V segment lost 1 base and the J segment 4 bases; nucleotides outside the gene matches: 12.

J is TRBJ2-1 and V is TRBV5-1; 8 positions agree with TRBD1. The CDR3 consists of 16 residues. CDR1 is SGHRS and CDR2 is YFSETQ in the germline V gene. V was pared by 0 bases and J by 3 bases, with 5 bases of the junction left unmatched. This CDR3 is CASSLADRGHYNEQFF. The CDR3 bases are TGCGCCAGCAGCTTGGCCGACAGGGGACACTACAATGAGCAGTTCTTC.

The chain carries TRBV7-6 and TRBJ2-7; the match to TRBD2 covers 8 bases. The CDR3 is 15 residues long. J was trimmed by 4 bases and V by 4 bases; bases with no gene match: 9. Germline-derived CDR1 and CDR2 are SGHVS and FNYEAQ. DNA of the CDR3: TGTGCCAGCAGCTCATCACTAGCGGAGAGATACGAGCAGTACTTC. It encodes CASSSSLAERYEQYF.

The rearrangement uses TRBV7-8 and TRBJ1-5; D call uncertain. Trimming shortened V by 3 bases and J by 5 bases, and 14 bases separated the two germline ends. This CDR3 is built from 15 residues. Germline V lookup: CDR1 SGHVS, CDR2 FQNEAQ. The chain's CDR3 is CASSFREGVYQPQHF. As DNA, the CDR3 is TGTGCCAGCAGCTTCCGTGAGGGCGTGTATCAGCCCCAGCATTTT.

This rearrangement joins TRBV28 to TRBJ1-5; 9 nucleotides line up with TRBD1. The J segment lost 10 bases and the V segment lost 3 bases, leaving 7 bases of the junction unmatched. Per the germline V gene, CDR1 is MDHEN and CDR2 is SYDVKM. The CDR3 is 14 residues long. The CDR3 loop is CASSLRTGDAPQHF. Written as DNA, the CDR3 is TGTGCCAGCAGTTTGAGGACAGGGGACGCCCCCCAGCATTTT.